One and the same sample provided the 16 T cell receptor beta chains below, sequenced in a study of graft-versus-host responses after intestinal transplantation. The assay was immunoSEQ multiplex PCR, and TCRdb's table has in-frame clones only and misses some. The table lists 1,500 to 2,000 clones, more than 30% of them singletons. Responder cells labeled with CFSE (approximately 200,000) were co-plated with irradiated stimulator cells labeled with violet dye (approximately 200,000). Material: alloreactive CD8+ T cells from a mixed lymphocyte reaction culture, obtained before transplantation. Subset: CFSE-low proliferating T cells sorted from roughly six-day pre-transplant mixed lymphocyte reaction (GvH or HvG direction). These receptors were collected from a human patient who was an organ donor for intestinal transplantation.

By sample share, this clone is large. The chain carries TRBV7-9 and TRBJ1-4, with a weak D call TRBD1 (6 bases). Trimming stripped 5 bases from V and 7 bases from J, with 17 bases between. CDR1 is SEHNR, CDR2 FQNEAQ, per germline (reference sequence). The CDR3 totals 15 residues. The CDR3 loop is CASSPTGPLSEKLFF. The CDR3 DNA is TGTGCCAGCAGCCCTACAGGGCCACTAAGTGAAAAACTGTTTTTT.

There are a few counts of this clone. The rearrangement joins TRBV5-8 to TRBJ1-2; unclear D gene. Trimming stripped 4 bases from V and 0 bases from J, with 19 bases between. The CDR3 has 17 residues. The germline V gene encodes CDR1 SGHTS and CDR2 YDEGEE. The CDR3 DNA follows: TGTGCCAGCAGCCAGACCCCGGACGGATATACTAACTATGGCTACACCTTC. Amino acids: CASSQTPDGYTNYGYTF.

DNA for the CDR3: TGTGCCAGCAGCGACAGACTAGGACAGTTCTTC. This translates into CASSDRLGQFF. This chain connects TRBV11-2 to TRBJ2-1; possibly TRBD2 for D (6 bases). This CDR3 spans 11 amino acids. Germline V CDR1 and CDR2: SGHAT, FQNNGV. Trimming took 5 bases from V and 13 from J, leaving 12 bases between them.

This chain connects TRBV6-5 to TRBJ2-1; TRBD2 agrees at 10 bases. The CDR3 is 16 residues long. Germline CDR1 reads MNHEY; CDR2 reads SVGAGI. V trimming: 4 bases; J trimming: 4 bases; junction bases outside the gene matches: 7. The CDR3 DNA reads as TGTGCCAGCAGTTTAAGTAGCGGGGGGCCTTACAATGAGCAGTTCTTC. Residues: CASSLSSGGPYNEQFF.

CDR3 in DNA: TGTGCCAGCAGCTATAGACCCGGCGAGCAGTACTTC. Translation: CASSYRPGEQYF. V usage is TRBV7-7 and J usage is TRBJ2-7; D ambiguous. Germline V lookup: CDR1 SSHAT, CDR2 FNYEAQ (reference sequence). The length of the CDR3 is 12 residues. The V end was cut by 4 bases, the J end by 6 bases, with 10 bases between. Together with reference TRBV7-7 and TRBJ2-7, the CDR3 gives the full variable domain: GAGVSQSPRYKVTKRGQDVTLRCDPISSHATLYWYQQALGQGPEFLTYFNYEAQPDKSGLPSDRFSAERPEGSISTLTIQRTEQRDSAMYRCASSYRPGEQYFGPGTRLTVT.

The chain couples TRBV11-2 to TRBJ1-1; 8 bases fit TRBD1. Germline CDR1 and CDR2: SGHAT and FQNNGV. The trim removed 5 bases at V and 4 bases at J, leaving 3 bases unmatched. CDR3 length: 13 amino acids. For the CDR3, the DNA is TGTGCCAGCAGCCCCGGGACAGGCACTGAAGCTTTCTTT. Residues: CASSPGTGTEAFF.

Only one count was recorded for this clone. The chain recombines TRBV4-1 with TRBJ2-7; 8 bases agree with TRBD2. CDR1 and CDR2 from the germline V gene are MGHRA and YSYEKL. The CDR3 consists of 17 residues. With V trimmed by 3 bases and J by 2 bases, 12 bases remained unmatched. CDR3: CASSHKSGERGTYEQYF. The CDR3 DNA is TGCGCCAGCAGCCACAAGAGCGGCGAGCGGGGGACCTACGAGCAGTACTTC.

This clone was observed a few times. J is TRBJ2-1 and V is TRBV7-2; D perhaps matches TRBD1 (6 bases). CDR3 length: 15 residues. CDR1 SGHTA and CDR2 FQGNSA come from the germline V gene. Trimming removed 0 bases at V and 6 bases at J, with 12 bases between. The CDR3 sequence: CASSLAAGTLNEQFF. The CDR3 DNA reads TGTGCCAGCAGCTTAGCTGCCGGGACACTCAATGAGCAGTTCTTC.

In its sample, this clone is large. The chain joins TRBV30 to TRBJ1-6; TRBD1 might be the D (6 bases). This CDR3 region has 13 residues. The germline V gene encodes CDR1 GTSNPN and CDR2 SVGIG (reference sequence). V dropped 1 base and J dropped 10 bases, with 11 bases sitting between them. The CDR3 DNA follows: TGTGCCTGGAGTGCTTGGGGGCAATCACCCCTCCACTTT. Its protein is CAWSAWGQSPLHF.

CDR3 residues: CASSHSGGGYNEQFF. The DNA for the CDR3 is TGCGCCAGCAGCCATAGCGGGGGGGGCTACAATGAGCAGTTCTTC. This chain connects TRBV4-1 to TRBJ2-1; 11 bases agree with TRBD2. This CDR3 comprises 15 residues. V gave up 3 bases and J gave up 3 bases; unmatched junction bases: 1. The germline V gene encodes CDR1 MGHRA and CDR2 YSYEKL.

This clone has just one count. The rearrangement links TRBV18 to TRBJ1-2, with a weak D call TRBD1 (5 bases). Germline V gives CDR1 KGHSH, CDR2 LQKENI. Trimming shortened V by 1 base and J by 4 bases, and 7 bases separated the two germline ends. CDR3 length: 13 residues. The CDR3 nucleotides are TGTGCCAGCTCACCACAGGGGTTCTATGGCTACACCTTC. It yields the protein CASSPQGFYGYTF.

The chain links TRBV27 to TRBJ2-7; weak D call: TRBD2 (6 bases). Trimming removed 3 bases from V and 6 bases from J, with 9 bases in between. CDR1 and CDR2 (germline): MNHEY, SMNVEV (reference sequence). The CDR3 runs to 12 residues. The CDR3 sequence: CASSFSGGEQYF. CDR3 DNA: TGTGCCAGCAGTTTTTCCGGGGGCGAGCAGTACTTC.

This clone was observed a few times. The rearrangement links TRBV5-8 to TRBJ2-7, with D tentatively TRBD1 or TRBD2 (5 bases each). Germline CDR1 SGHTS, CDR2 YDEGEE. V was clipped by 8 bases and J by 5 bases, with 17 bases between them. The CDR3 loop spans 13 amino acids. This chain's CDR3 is CASRTRGKDEQYF. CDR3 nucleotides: TGTGCCAGTAGGACACGAGGGAAGGACGAGCAGTACTTC. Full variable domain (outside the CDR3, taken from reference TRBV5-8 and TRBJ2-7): EAGVTQSPTHLIKTRGQQATLRCSPISGHTSVYWYQQALGLGLQFLLWYDEGEERNRGNFPPRFSGRQFPNYSSELNVNALELEDSALYLCASRTRGKDEQYFGPGTRLTVT.

The CDR3 here is CASSVSWTYNEQFF. The CDR3 DNA follows: TGTGCCAGCAGCGTATCCTGGACCTACAATGAGCAGTTCTTC. V and J are TRBV9 and TRBJ2-1; no firm D call. The V gene's germline CDR1 is SGDLS and CDR2 YYNGEE. V was shortened by 1 base and J by 2 bases, with 7 bases between the two germline ends. The CDR3 has 14 amino acids.

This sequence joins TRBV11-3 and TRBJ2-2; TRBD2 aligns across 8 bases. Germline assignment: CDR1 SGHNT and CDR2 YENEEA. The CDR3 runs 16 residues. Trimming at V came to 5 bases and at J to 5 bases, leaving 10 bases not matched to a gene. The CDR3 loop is CASSPRRGGRTGELFF. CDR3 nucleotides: TGTGCCAGCAGCCCACGCCGCGGGGGGCGAACCGGGGAGCTGTTTTTT.

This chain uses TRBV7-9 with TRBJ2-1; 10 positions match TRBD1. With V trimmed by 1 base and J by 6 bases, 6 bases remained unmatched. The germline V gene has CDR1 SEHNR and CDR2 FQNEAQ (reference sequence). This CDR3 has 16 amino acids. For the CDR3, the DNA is TGTGCCAGCAGCTTAGGACAGGGGGCTTTATCCAATGAGCAGTTCTTC. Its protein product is CASSLGQGALSNEQFF.